The 18 T cell receptor beta chains in this list originate from one sample, sequenced in a study of blood T cell repertoires in COVID-19. Repertoires were generated with immunoSEQ multiplex PCR, while TCRdb's copy carries only in-frame clones and drops some. This sample carries over 200,000 clones, 86% of them seen once, and the ten largest clones take over 7.5%. The sample taken for sequencing was peripheral blood. Receptors originate from a man aged 40-50 years who had recovered from COVID-19.

The V and J genes are TRBV6-5 and TRBJ1-3; 9 bases fit TRBD1. CDR3 size: 16 residues. V dropped 4 bases and J dropped 5; count of bases not matched to a gene: 9. CDR1 and CDR2 (germline): MNHEY, SVGAGI. CDR3: CASSFTPGTGRNTIYF. The CDR3 coding sequence is TGTGCCAGCAGTTTCACCCCTGGGACAGGGAGAAACACCATATATTTT.

The CDR3 region is CASSQAVNYGYTF. The CDR3 nucleotides read TGCGCCAGCAGCCAAGCAGTTAACTATGGCTACACCTTC. This chain uses TRBV4-3 with TRBJ1-2; D unresolved. The CDR3 contains 13 residues. Per the germline V gene, CDR1 is LGHNA and CDR2 is YSLEER. V lost 1 base to trimming and J lost 1 base, with 4 bases between them.

V and J are TRBV7-6 and TRBJ2-2; D possibly corresponds to TRBD1 (5 bases). The V and J ends lost 1 base and 5 bases respectively, with 14 bases between them. CDR3 size: 16 residues. Germline V gene lookup returns CDR1 SGHVS and CDR2 FNYEAQ. In DNA, the CDR3 is TGTGCCAGCAGCTTAGGGGCAGGGTTGGGGACCGGGGAGCTGTTTTTT. Amino acids: CASSLGAGLGTGELFF.

This clone has more than one count but fewer than ten. This chain connects TRBV18 to TRBJ1-5; D unclear. The CDR3 is made up of 15 amino acids. Per germline, CDR1 KGHSH and CDR2 LQKENI. V was cut by 6 bases and J by 5 bases, with 17 bases left in between. Here the CDR3 DNA reads TGTGCCAGCTCCACTAGGACGAACGGAGATCAGCCCCAGCATTTT. Translated: CASSTRTNGDQPQHF.

The rearrangement uses TRBV9 and TRBJ2-1; 8 bases match TRBD2. This CDR3 is 20 amino acids long. After removal of 4 bases from V and 0 bases from J, the junction contained 18 bases not matched to a gene. Per germline, CDR1 SGDLS and CDR2 YYNGEE. The DNA of the CDR3 is TGTGCCAGCAGCCCCCGGGCGGGAGGCACGGAAAAGGGCTCCTACAATGAGCAGTTCTTC. The encoded protein is CASSPRAGGTEKGSYNEQFF.

V is TRBV24-1 and J is TRBJ1-1; no clear D gene. The CDR3 covers 10 residues. Per germline, CDR1 KGHDR and CDR2 SFDVKD. Between the trimmed V and J ends, which lost 4 bases and 7 bases, there was a span of 3 bases. For the CDR3, the DNA is TGTGCCACCAGTGACCTTGAAGCTTTCTTT. Its translation is CATSDLEAFF.

J is TRBJ2-5 and V is TRBV9; D perhaps matches TRBD2 (6 bases). The V and J ends lost 3 bases and 2 bases respectively, with 17 bases between them. Germline V gene lookup returns CDR1 SGDLS and CDR2 YYNGEE. This CDR3 is built from 16 residues. CDR3 in amino acids: CASSATGENRQETQYF. The DNA of the CDR3 is TGTGCCAGCAGCGCCACGGGGGAGAATAGGCAAGAGACCCAGTACTTC.

The J gene is TRBJ1-6, the V gene TRBV6-5, with a possible D match to TRBD1 (5 bases). This CDR3 is 14 amino acids long. Trimming cost V 5 bases and J 5 bases, with 10 bases left between them. CDR1 is MNHEY and CDR2 is SVGAGI in the germline V gene. This CDR3 reads CASSQGGNNSPLHF. The CDR3 region has the DNA TGTGCCAGCAGTCAGGGTGGGAATAATTCACCCCTCCACTTT.

In its sample, this clone was seen once. The chain employs TRBV9 and TRBJ2-3; TRBD2 might be the D (5 bases). V was shortened by 0 bases and J by 5 bases, with 13 bases between the two germline ends. This CDR3 contains 15 residues. Germline V CDR1 and CDR2: SGDLS, YYNGEE. CDR3 in DNA: TGTGCCAGCAGCGTAGAAGGCCGCGGAGGAGATACGCAGTATTTT. This gives the protein CASSVEGRGGDTQYF.

The chain is built from TRBV27 and TRBJ1-1; maybe TRBD1 (6 bases). This CDR3 region has 13 residues. Per the germline V gene, CDR1 is MNHEY and CDR2 is SMNVEV (reference sequence). With 4 bases removed from V and 6 bases from J, the gap between germline ends came to 12 bases. CDR3 sequence reads: CASSSGAASEAFF. The CDR3 nucleotides are TGTGCCAGCAGTTCAGGGGCGGCATCTGAAGCTTTCTTT.

This clone was observed once. The rearrangement uses TRBV6-1 and TRBJ1-6; D is uncertain. This CDR3 region has 18 residues. Trimming removed 1 base from V and 0 bases from J, with 13 bases in between. CDR1 is MNHNS, CDR2 SASEGT, per germline. The CDR3 region has the DNA TGTGCCAGCAGTGAAGAGGTACAGACCAGCTCCTATAATTCACCCCTCCACTTT. The encoded protein is CASSEEVQTSSYNSPLHF.

A remark on this clone: The same CDR3 arises from other DNA sequences in this sample as well. The chain carries TRBV7-9 and TRBJ1-6; TRBD1 is a possible D gene (5 bases). CDR1 is SEHNR, CDR2 FQNEAQ, per germline (reference sequence). V was pared by 4 bases and J by 10 bases, with 17 bases between. There are 15 residues in the CDR3. CDR3 nucleotides: TGTGCCAGCAGCTCACGGGGGAGAAGTGACTCACCCCTCCACTTT. Translated, it gives CASSSRGRSDSPLHF.

This clone appeared once. V and J are TRBV29-1 and TRBJ1-2; D is uncertain. Per the germline V gene, CDR1 is SQVTM and CDR2 is ANQGSEA. V shed 6 bases and J shed 4 bases, with 12 bases lying between them. The CDR3 is 12 residues long. This CDR3 reads CSVPLVRYGYTF. In DNA, the CDR3 is TGCAGCGTCCCCCTCGTCCGCTATGGCTACACCTTC.

This clone was observed a few times. This sequence joins TRBV19 and TRBJ1-3, with 8 bases lining up with TRBD1. V shed 3 bases and J 0 bases; nucleotides not matched to a gene: 4. Per the germline V gene, CDR1 is LNHDA and CDR2 is SQIVND (reference sequence). The CDR3 is made up of 16 amino acids. The CDR3 region is CASSMAGGLSGNTIYF. The CDR3 nucleotides are TGTGCCAGTAGTATGGCAGGGGGCCTCTCTGGAAACACCATATATTTT.

This chain joins TRBV7-8 and TRBJ2-7; 9 bases are shared with TRBD2. Germline CDR1 is SGHVS and CDR2 is FQNEAQ. The V and J ends lost 4 bases and 4 bases, in that order; junction bases with no gene match: 14. The CDR3 contains 17 residues. This CDR3 is CASSSSPSGGSIYEQYF. The CDR3 DNA follows: TGTGCCAGCAGCTCCTCGCCCAGCGGGGGGTCCATTTACGAGCAGTACTTC.

The chain couples TRBV5-1 to TRBJ1-6, with 8 bases that match TRBD1. V lost 2 bases, J lost 10 bases, and 14 bases stayed unmatched. The V gene's germline CDR1 is SGHRS and CDR2 YFSETQ. The CDR3 runs 17 residues. In DNA, the CDR3 is TGCGCCAGCAGCTTCTTTATTGGTCAGGGGGCGGCATCACCCCTCCACTTT. Translated, it gives CASSFFIGQGAASPLHF.

This rearrangement joins TRBV7-6 to TRBJ2-3; 10 bases map to TRBD2. CDR3 length equals 20 residues. Germline lookup yields CDR1 SGHVS and CDR2 FNYEAQ. With V trimmed by 2 bases and J by 2 bases, 16 bases remained unmatched. The CDR3 reads CASSLSPRLAGTLHTDTQYF. The CDR3, as DNA: TGTGCCAGCAGCTTATCCCCCCGACTAGCGGGTACCTTACACACAGATACGCAGTATTTT.

J is TRBJ2-1 and V is TRBV21-1; the table assigns TRBD2, which was not confirmed against the DNA. TRBV21-1 is labeled a pseudogene. The CDR3 is made up of 16 amino acids. For the CDR3, the DNA is TGTGCCAGCAGCAAACCGCGCGGGAGGGCCGGGAATGAGCAGTTCTTC. Protein product: CASSKPRGRAGNEQFF.